The 32 T cell receptor beta chains in this list originate from one sample, sequenced in a study of CD8+ T cells in alopecia areata. RNA was isolated and reverse transcribed to cDNA, the sequencing template. Using immunoSEQ multiplex PCR, the repertoire was profiled, and TCRdb retains in-frame clones only, with some absent. The repertoire consists of 65,000 to 70,000 clones, with approximately 61% occurring once and the leading ten covering approximately 17%. The source material was CD8+ T cells sorted from blood, sampled at week 0. The origin of the receptors is a human donor with alopecia areata.

The genes are TRBV28 and TRBJ2-2, with 7 bases that match TRBD1. The CDR3 has 14 residues. Looked up from germline, CDR1 is MDHEN and CDR2 is SYDVKM. Trimming cost V 2 bases and J 6 bases; bases outside gene matches: 3. The CDR3 region has the DNA TGTGCCAGCAGTTTAAGGGGGCAGGCCGGGGAGCTGTTTTTT. Its protein product is CASSLRGQAGELFF.

This rearrangement joins TRBV30 to TRBJ2-7; possibly TRBD2 for D (5 bases). The CDR3 covers 13 residues. The germline V and J ends were trimmed by 3 bases and 7 bases, with 16 bases remaining between them. CDR1 is GTSNPN, CDR2 SVGIG, per germline (reference sequence). The chain's CDR3 is CAWSLGGSYEQYF. In DNA, the CDR3 is TGTGCCTGGAGCCTCGGTGGGAGTTATGAGCAGTACTTC.

The chain combines TRBV6-5 with TRBJ2-1; TRBD2 agrees at 9 bases. V gave up 0 bases and J gave up 6 bases; unmatched junction bases: 3. The CDR3 totals 15 residues. Per the germline V gene, CDR1 is MNHEY and CDR2 is SVGAGI. The CDR3 DNA follows: TGTGCCAGCAGTTACTCCATAGCGGGAGTCAATGAGCAGTTCTTC. It yields the protein CASSYSIAGVNEQFF.

This chain joins TRBV15 and TRBJ2-7, with D perhaps TRBD1 (6 bases). CDR3 length: 14 amino acids. Trimming took off 1 base at V and 4 bases at J, with 11 bases between the two ends. Germline V lookup: CDR1 LNHNV, CDR2 YYDKDF (reference sequence). The CDR3: CATSRGQEAYEQYF. In nucleotides, the CDR3 is TGTGCCACCAGCAGAGGACAGGAGGCGTACGAGCAGTACTTC.

This clone has more than one count but fewer than ten. This rearrangement joins TRBV7-9 to TRBJ2-7; D is possibly TRBD1 or TRBD2 (5 bases each). Germline V gene lookup returns CDR1 SEHNR and CDR2 FQNEAQ (reference sequence). CDR3 size: 16 residues. V was pared by 4 bases and J by 1 base, with 17 bases between. CDR3 bases: TGTGCCAGCAGCTCGACTAAGCAGGGTCAATCCTACGAGCAGTACTTC. Translated, it gives CASSSTKQGQSYEQYF.

The count of this clone is one. V usage is TRBV29-1 and J usage is TRBJ1-1; D not resolved. V was clipped by 1 base and J by 3 bases, with 6 bases between them. This CDR3 contains 12 residues. The germline gives CDR1 SQVTM, CDR2 ANQGSEA. The CDR3 nucleotides read TGCAGCGTTGAAGGCGGATACACTGAAGCTTTCTTT. Its translation is CSVEGGYTEAFF.

This clone was seen only a few times. The V and J genes are TRBV7-2 and TRBJ2-5, with TRBD2 identical over 10 bases. This CDR3 contains 14 residues. The junction had 3 bases not matched to a gene; V was cut back by 5 bases and J by 3 bases. Per the germline V gene, CDR1 is SGHTA and CDR2 is FQGNSA. CDR3 in amino acids: CASSDLAGEETQYF. CDR3 sequence (DNA): TGTGCCAGCAGCGATCTAGCGGGAGAAGAGACCCAGTACTTC.

The V call is TRBV7-3, the J call TRBJ1-1; D unclear. Trimming cost V 2 bases and J 4 bases, with 8 bases left between them. The CDR3 totals 13 residues. CDR1 SGHTA and CDR2 FQGTGA come from the germline V gene. CDR3 amino acids: CASSLGWGTEAFF. For the CDR3, the DNA is TGTGCCAGCAGCTTAGGGTGGGGCACTGAAGCTTTCTTT.

The chain employs TRBV29-1 and TRBJ2-5, with 7 positions matching TRBD1. In germline, CDR1 is SQVTM, CDR2 ANQGSEA. This CDR3 has 13 residues. The J segment lost 1 base and the V segment lost 6 bases, leaving 5 bases of the junction unmatched. This CDR3 is CSVPDRPQETQYF. DNA for the CDR3: TGCAGCGTCCCGGACAGGCCCCAAGAGACCCAGTACTTC.

V usage is TRBV5-1 and J usage is TRBJ1-2, with 9 bases that match TRBD1. Per germline, CDR1 SGHRS and CDR2 YFSETQ. V lost 0 bases, J lost 7 bases, and 7 bases stayed unmatched. The CDR3 loop spans 15 amino acids. CDR3 DNA sequence: TGCGCCAGCAGCTTGGCCGAGACAGGGGGTTTTGGCTACACCTTC. This sequence encodes CASSLAETGGFGYTF.

The CDR3 region is CASSETSGSVTDTQYF. The CDR3 DNA reads as TGTGCCAGCAGTGAGACTAGCGGGAGTGTGACAGATACGCAGTATTTT. The chain carries TRBV6-4 and TRBJ2-3, with TRBD2 identical over 12 bases. The V and J ends lost 3 bases and 3 bases, in that order; junction bases with no gene match: 4. The germline V gene has CDR1 MRHNA and CDR2 SNTAGT. The CDR3 runs 16 residues.

The chain couples TRBV9 to TRBJ2-7; either TRBD1 or TRBD2 may supply D (6 bases each). The germline V gene encodes CDR1 SGDLS and CDR2 YYNGEE. Trimming removed 0 bases from V and 7 bases from J, with 14 bases in between. This CDR3 contains 14 residues. The DNA for the CDR3 is TGTGCCAGCAGCGTAGGTCAGGGGAGGTGGGAGCAGTACTTC. This encodes CASSVGQGRWEQYF.

The J gene is TRBJ2-6, the V gene TRBV7-2, with a tentative D call TRBD1 (5 bases). The CDR3 loop spans 16 amino acids. From germline, CDR1 is SGHTA and CDR2 FQGNSA. The V and J ends lost 5 bases and 0 bases respectively, with 11 bases between them. The CDR3 spells CASSDGHYSGANVLTF. CDR3 bases: TGTGCCAGCAGCGACGGACACTACTCTGGGGCCAACGTCCTGACTTTC.

The chain recombines TRBV29-1 with TRBJ1-2; 8 bases match TRBD1. V shed 7 bases and J 2 bases; nucleotides not matched to a gene: 9. The CDR3 is 14 amino acids. Looked up from germline, CDR1 is SQVTM and CDR2 is ANQGSEA. The CDR3: CSAHTGGGNYGYTF. CDR3 sequence (DNA): TGCAGCGCCCATACAGGGGGTGGGAACTATGGCTACACCTTC.

Written as DNA, the CDR3 is TGTGCCAGCAGTGAACAGGGGTCCTACGAGCAGTACTTC. Protein product: CASSEQGSYEQYF. This rearrangement joins TRBV2 to TRBJ2-7, with D maybe TRBD1 (6 bases). The CDR3 runs 13 residues. CDR1 is SNHLY and CDR2 is FYNNEI in the germline V gene. Trimming left V 2 bases short and J 1 base short, with 6 bases between.

The chain has TRBV4-1 and TRBJ2-3, with D tentatively TRBD1 (6 bases). CDR1 MGHRA and CDR2 YSYEKL come from the germline V gene. The CDR3 runs to 17 residues. Trimming pared 1 base from V and 1 base from J, leaving 15 bases between. The CDR3 DNA is TGCGCCAGCAGCCAAGTAGGGACACTGCCGGGCACAGATACGCAGTATTTT. Amino acids: CASSQVGTLPGTDTQYF.

The table lists this clone with a count of one. The CDR3 here is CASSVTWSGVGYNEQFF. CDR3 nucleotide sequence: TGTGCCAGCAGCGTAACTTGGTCGGGAGTGGGGTACAATGAGCAGTTCTTC. This chain uses TRBV9 with TRBJ2-1, with D possibly matching TRBD2 (6 bases). The CDR3 contains 17 residues. Germline lookup yields CDR1 SGDLS and CDR2 YYNGEE. The V gene lost 1 base and the J gene lost 4 bases, with 18 bases spanning the gap.

The chain has TRBV15 and TRBJ1-5; tentative D call: TRBD1 (5 bases). Per germline, CDR1 LNHNV and CDR2 YYDKDF (reference sequence). The CDR3 length is 15 residues. V was pared by 5 bases and J by 1 base, with 12 bases between. CDR3 amino acids: CATSLSGASNQPQHF. CDR3 nucleotide sequence: TGTGCCACCAGCCTTAGTGGGGCGAGCAATCAGCCCCAGCATTTT. Full variable domain (outside the CDR3, taken from reference TRBV15 and TRBJ1-5): DAMVIQNPRYQVTQFGKPVTLSCSQTLNHNVMYWYQQKSSQAPKLLFHYYDKDFNNEADTPDNFQSRRPNTSFCFLDIRSPGLGDTAMYLCATSLSGASNQPQHFGDGTRLSIL.

The rearrangement joins TRBV4-1 to TRBJ2-7; D remains ambiguous. Looked up from germline, CDR1 is MGHRA and CDR2 is YSYEKL. V lost 0 bases and J 5 bases, leaving 8 bases between the germline ends. CDR3 size: 13 residues. Here the CDR3 reads CASSQEVGHEQYF. The CDR3 coding sequence is TGCGCCAGCAGCCAAGAAGTTGGGCACGAGCAGTACTTC.

The chain uses TRBV6-6 and TRBJ1-5; weak D call: TRBD1 (6 bases). The CDR3 runs to 14 residues. From germline, CDR1 is MNHNY and CDR2 SVGAGI (reference sequence). V was cut by 8 bases and J by 3 bases, with 14 bases left in between. CDR3 residues: CASEKTGVNQPQHF. In nucleotides, the CDR3 is TGTGCCAGCGAAAAGACAGGAGTCAATCAGCCCCAGCATTTT.

This clone was counted once. The V and J genes are TRBV9 and TRBJ2-1; TRBD2 might be the D (6 bases). The V gene lost 0 bases and the J gene lost 9 bases, with 16 bases spanning the gap. The CDR3 is 15 residues long. Per the germline V gene, CDR1 is SGDLS and CDR2 is YYNGEE. CDR3 bases: TGTGCCAGCAGCGTAGGGGGGGAGTACAAGGGTGAGCAGTTCTTC. Residues: CASSVGGEYKGEQFF. The full variable domain, completed using reference TRBV9 and TRBJ2-1, is DSGVTQTPKHLITATGQRVTLRCSPRSGDLSVYWYQQSLDQGLQFLIQYYNGEERAKGNILERFSAQQFPDLHSELNLSSLELGDSALYFCASSVGGEYKGEQFFGPGTRLTVL.

The chain joins TRBV15 to TRBJ2-7; 8 nucleotides match TRBD1. This CDR3 has 15 residues. V shed 2 bases, J shed 3 bases, and the junction held 6 bases outside the gene matches. CDR1 LNHNV and CDR2 YYDKDF come from the germline V gene (reference sequence). The CDR3 protein is CATSRSEQGDYEQYF. In DNA form, the CDR3 reads TGTGCCACCAGCAGATCGGAACAGGGGGACTACGAGCAGTACTTC.

The CDR3 nucleotides read TGCAGCGTTGTGCTCCAGGGCGAGCATTATGGCTACACCTTC. This sequence encodes CSVVLQGEHYGYTF. The J gene is TRBJ1-2, the V gene TRBV29-1, with TRBD1 as a possible D gene (5 bases). Trimming removed 4 bases at V and 5 bases at J, with 17 bases between. The germline gives CDR1 SQVTM, CDR2 ANQGSEA. CDR3 size: 14 residues. The variable domain in full, with the rest retrieved from reference TRBV29-1 and TRBJ1-2, is SAVISQKPSRDICQRGTSLTIQCQVDSQVTMMFWYRQQPGQSLTLIATANQGSEATYESGFVIDKFPISRPNLTFSTLTVSNMSPEDSSIYLCSVVLQGEHYGYTFGSGTRLTVV.

The sample holds a few counts of this clone. The chain has TRBV15 and TRBJ2-2, with 9 bases lining up with TRBD1. Germline trimming cut 5 bases from V and 5 bases from J; bases unmatched to any gene: 9. The CDR3 runs 16 residues. Germline CDR1 is LNHNV and CDR2 is YYDKDF (reference sequence). The CDR3 protein is CATSRKDRGRTGELFF. CDR3 nucleotide sequence: TGTGCCACCAGCCGGAAGGACAGGGGAAGGACCGGGGAGCTGTTTTTT.

V and J are TRBV5-5 and TRBJ2-7, with a tentative D call TRBD1 (6 bases). The germline CDR1 and CDR2 sequences are SGHKS and YYEKEE (reference sequence). V was cut by 0 bases and J by 2 bases, with 15 bases left in between. This CDR3 is 16 amino acids long. The CDR3 region has the DNA TGTGCCAGCAGCTTGGTAAATACAGGGATAACCTACGAGCAGTACTTC. This sequence encodes CASSLVNTGITYEQYF.

The chain links TRBV28 to TRBJ2-3; D is unclear. The V end was cut by 3 bases, the J end by 2 bases, with 15 bases between. The CDR3 extends over 16 amino acids. Germline CDR1 MDHEN, CDR2 SYDVKM. In nucleotides, the CDR3 is TGTGCCAGCAGTTTCTCTGGGTGGGCCCACACAGATACGCAGTATTTT. It yields the protein CASSFSGWAHTDTQYF.

This rearrangement joins TRBV7-2 to TRBJ2-5; D is uncertain. CDR3 size: 14 residues. Germline-derived CDR1 and CDR2 are SGHTA and FQGNSA. Trimming removed 1 base from V and 3 bases from J, with 9 bases in between. The CDR3 protein is CASSLESWEETQYF. DNA for the CDR3: TGTGCCAGCAGCTTAGAGTCCTGGGAAGAGACCCAGTACTTC.

CDR3 protein: CSVIGQGSSYEQYF. The DNA for the CDR3 is TGCAGCGTCATCGGACAGGGGTCTTCCTACGAGCAGTACTTC. V gene TRBV29-1 combines with J gene TRBJ2-7, with 9 nucleotides matching TRBD1. This CDR3 region has 14 residues. Trimming at V came to 6 bases and at J to 1 base, leaving 7 bases not matched to a gene. Germline V gives CDR1 SQVTM, CDR2 ANQGSEA.

The chain carries TRBV28 and TRBJ1-5; D unclear. Germline V gives CDR1 MDHEN, CDR2 SYDVKM. Trimming pared 3 bases from V and 2 bases from J, leaving 8 bases between. CDR3 length equals 14 residues. The CDR3: CASSLKGRNQPQHF. The CDR3 nucleotides read TGTGCCAGCAGTTTGAAGGGTCGCAATCAGCCCCAGCATTTT. Together with reference TRBV28 and TRBJ1-5, the CDR3 gives the full variable domain: DVKVTQSSRYLVKRTGEKVFLECVQDMDHENMFWYRQDPGLGLRLIYFSYDVKMKEKGDIPEGYSVSREKKERFSLILESASTNQTSMYLCASSLKGRNQPQHFGDGTRLSIL.

The CDR3 nucleotides read TGCAGCGTTGAGGATCGGGGGAATGAGCAGTTCTTC. As protein: CSVEDRGNEQFF. The rearrangement uses TRBV29-1 and TRBJ2-1, with D possibly being TRBD2 (6 bases). CDR3 length: 12 amino acids. V was trimmed by 3 bases and J by 7 bases, leaving 10 bases between them. Germline CDR1 SQVTM, CDR2 ANQGSEA.

This clone was found once. The chain joins TRBV7-9 to TRBJ1-2; D is ambiguous. Per the germline V gene, CDR1 is SEHNR and CDR2 is FQNEAQ (reference sequence). Deletions cut 0 bases from V and 5 bases from J, with 7 bases between. The CDR3 totals 13 residues. The CDR3 DNA follows: TGTGCCAGCAGCTTAGCGCTGATATATGGCTACACCTTC. It specifies CASSLALIYGYTF. Full variable domain (outside the CDR3, taken from reference TRBV7-9 and TRBJ1-2): DTGVSQNPRHKITKRGQNVTFRCDPISEHNRLYWYRQTLGQGPEFLTYFQNEAQLEKSRLLSDRFSAERPKGSFSTLEIQRTEQGDSAMYLCASSLALIYGYTFGSGTRLTVV.

The gene calls are TRBV4-3 and TRBJ2-3; perhaps TRBD1 as D (5 bases). In germline, CDR1 is LGHNA, CDR2 YSLEER. There are 14 residues in the CDR3. V lost 5 bases and J 4 bases, leaving 13 bases between the germline ends. As DNA, the CDR3 is TGCGCCAGCAGCAGGGCCTCAGGGCCAGATACGCAGTATTTT. Translation gives CASSRASGPDTQYF.